The clone carrying this TCR beta chain showed up just once. Germline CDR1 reads SGHAT; CDR2 reads FQDESV (reference sequence). V dropped 5 bases and J dropped 4 bases, with 8 bases sitting between them. There are 12 residues in the CDR3. Per the study methods: How many nucleated cells were present was estimated from reference gene primer amplification. Generated by immunoSEQ multiplex PCR, the TCRdb table keeps only in-frame clones and is missing some. V and J calls and clone size follow that table, whereas D and trimming were derived from the DNA. The repertoire holds about 190,000 clones, roughly 90% seen once, with under 2% in the top ten. The data stem from a study of blood T cell repertoires in COVID-19.

The source of this sequence is a man between 18 and 35 years old with active or convalescent COVID-19. The specimen was peripheral blood. The gene calls are TRBV11-1 and TRBJ2-5; no definite D call. CDR3 loop: CASSPPGETQYF. The CDR3 region has the DNA TGTGCCAGCAGCCCTCCCGGAGAGACCCAGTACTTC.